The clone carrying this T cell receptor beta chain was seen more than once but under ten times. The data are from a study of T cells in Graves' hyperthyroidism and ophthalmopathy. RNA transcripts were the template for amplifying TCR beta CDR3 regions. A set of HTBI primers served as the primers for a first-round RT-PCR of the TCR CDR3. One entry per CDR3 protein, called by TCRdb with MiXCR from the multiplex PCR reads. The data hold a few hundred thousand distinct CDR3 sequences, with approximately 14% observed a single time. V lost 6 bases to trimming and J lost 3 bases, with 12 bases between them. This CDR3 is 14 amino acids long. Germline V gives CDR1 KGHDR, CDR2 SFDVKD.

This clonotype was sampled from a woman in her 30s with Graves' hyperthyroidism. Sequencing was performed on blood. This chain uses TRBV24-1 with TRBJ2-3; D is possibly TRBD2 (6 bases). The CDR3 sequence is CATSSGDGTDTQYF. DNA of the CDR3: TGTGCCACCAGTTCGGGGGACGGGACAGATACGCAGTATTTT.